This is a list of T cell receptor beta chains from one sample in a study of shared clonotypes between healthy human individuals. The method was immunoSEQ multiplex PCR; TCRdb's version includes in-frame clones alone and lacks a portion of them. The sample consists of around 690,000 clones, about 92% of them appearing once. Sample: memory CD8+ T cells from PBMCs. All receptors come from a man aged 18 to 30 in good health. Some clones in this sample may be carry-over from other donors' samples. The CDR3 runs from the conserved cysteine through the conserved F or W. The order of the fields is clone size, V gene, CDR3 length, J gene, D gene, CDR3 DNA, CDR3 protein. A D gene is named only where the DNA matches it firmly. Not every row has a clone size; where given, it reads once, few, many or a size class.

>NA|TRBV27|18|TRBJ2-7|NA
TGTGCCAGCAGTTTATTTTTTGTGGTCGGCGGGACCTCCTACGAGCAGTACTTC
CASSLFFVVGGTSYEQYF
>NA|TRBV28|14|TRBJ2-5|TRBD1
TGTGCCAGCAGCCCCGACAGGGGCCGGGAGACCCAGTACTTC
CASSPDRGRETQYF
>NA|TRBV5-5|17|TRBJ2-3|NA
TGTGCCAGCAGCTTGGGGCAGTACATTACTAGCACAGATACGCAGTATTTT
CASSLGQYITSTDTQYF
>NA|TRBV7-6|12|TRBJ2-7|NA
TGTGCCAGCAGCCCCAATATGAGAGAGCAGTACTTC
CASSPNMREQYF
>NA|TRBV15|15|TRBJ1-2|NA
TGTGCCACCAGCAAGGGCGCGGGTAGGAGCTATGGCTACACCTTC
CATSKGAGRSYGYTF
>NA|TRBV19|15|TRBJ2-1|NA
TGTGCCAGTAGTATTCGGGGTCCCCTGGGGCGTGAGCAGTTCTTC
CASSIRGPLGREQFF
>NA|TRBV27|17|TRBJ2-1|NA
TGTGCCAGCAGTTCCGGACCCGGGACTGGATTATACAATGAGCAGTTCTTC
CASSSGPGTGLYNEQFF
>NA|TRBV4-1|13|TRBJ1-2|NA
TGCGCCAGCAGCCAAGTGATCAGCTATGGCTACACCTTC
CASSQVISYGYTF
>NA|TRBV19|13|TRBJ2-1|NA
TGTGCCAGTAGTCCCATCCTAAACAATGAGCAGTTCTTC
CASSPILNNEQFF
>NA|TRBV5-1|14|TRBJ2-7|NA
TGCGCCAGCAGCACCTCAGGGGCTTCCTACGAGCAGTACTTC
CASSTSGASYEQYF
>NA|TRBV4-1|15|TRBJ1-2|NA
TGCGCCAGCAGCCAAAGCGGCGGGGGGGACTATGGCTACACCTTC
CASSQSGGGDYGYTF
>NA|TRBV6-1|12|TRBJ2-7|NA
TGTGCCAGCTGCGGGGTCCCTTACGAGCAGTACTTC
CASCGVPYEQYF
>NA|TRBV9|16|TRBJ2-3|TRBD2
TGTGCCAGCAGCGTAGGTAGGGCTAGCGGGACAGATACGCAGTATTTT
CASSVGRASGTDTQYF
>NA|TRBV27|14|TRBJ1-5|NA
TGTGCCAGCAGTGAAGCCCCTCAAGGTCAGCCCCAGCATTTT
CASSEAPQGQPQHF
>NA|TRBV10-3|15|TRBJ1-2|TRBD1
TGTGCCATCAACCCTTCCGCCACAGGGGACTATGGCTACACCTTC
CAINPSATGDYGYTF
>NA|TRBV7-9|14|TRBJ1-2|NA
TGTGCCAGCAGCTTCGGTGGGGGGCCAGGTGGCTACACCTTC
CASSFGGGPGGYTF
>few|TRBV28|13|TRBJ1-1|NA
TGTGCCAGCAGTTTTAGGGGAGGGACTGAAGCTTTCTTT
CASSFRGGTEAFF
>NA|TRBV27|16|TRBJ2-2|TRBD2
TGTGCCAGCAGTTTATCTAGCGGGAGCATCACCGGGGAGCTGTTTTTT
CASSLSSGSITGELFF
>many|TRBV28|15|TRBJ2-7|TRBD2
TGTGCCAGCAAGACTAGCGGGAAGGGGTCCTACGAGCAGTACTTC
CASKTSGKGSYEQYF
>NA|TRBV25-1|15|TRBJ2-3|NA
TGTGCCAGCAGTTTCTGGGGTGGGGAAAAACGTACGCAGTATTTT
CASSFWGGEKRTQYF
>few|TRBV29-1|11|TRBJ2-2|NA
TGCAGCGTTGCAGGATCCGGGGAGCTGTTTTTT
CSVAGSGELFF
>NA|TRBV27|14|TRBJ2-7|TRBD1
TGTGCCAGCAGTACCCGACAGGGGGCGTACGAGCAGTACTTC
CASSTRQGAYEQYF
>NA|TRBV6-1|12|TRBJ2-4|NA
TGTGCCAGCAGTGAAAACAGAAACATTCAGTACTTC
CASSENRNIQYF
>NA|TRBV2|16|TRBJ2-1|TRBD2
TGTGCCAGCAGCACCCCGACGCTAGCGGGAGTGAATGAGCAGTTCTTC
CASSTPTLAGVNEQFF
>NA|TRBV7-9|13|TRBJ2-1|NA
TGTGCCAGCAGACAGGGCAACTACAATGAGCAGTTCTTC
CASRQGNYNEQFF
>NA|TRBV19|12|TRBJ2-7|NA
TGTGCCAGCTCAACTGGGGGCCTCGAGCAGTACTTC
CASSTGGLEQYF
>NA|TRBV4-1|15|TRBJ1-4|NA
TGCGCCAGCAGCCTTTTGGATGCAACTAATGAAAAACTGTTTTTT
CASSLLDATNEKLFF